These 30 T cell receptor beta chains were all obtained from the same sample, sequenced in a study of T cells in Graves' hyperthyroidism and ophthalmopathy. RNA transcripts provided the source from which TCR beta CDR3 regions were amplified. An initial round of RT-PCR targeting the TCR CDR3 relied on the HTBI primer set. TCRdb independently ran MiXCR on the multiplex PCR reads; one entry per CDR3 protein. The sample lists around 370,000 distinct CDR3 sequences, around 20% seen once, with roughly two fifths in the top ten. Specimen: blood. Receptors were obtained from a man aged 18 to 29 with Graves' ophthalmopathy.

This clonotype was seen ten or more times. This chain links TRBV11-2 with TRBJ2-5, with a weak D call TRBD2 (6 bases). Trimming shortened V by 5 bases and J by 5 bases, and 15 bases separated the two germline ends. CDR1 is SGHAT, CDR2 FQNNGV, per germline. This CDR3 is built from 14 residues. The CDR3 region has the DNA TGTGCCAGCAGCCCTGGGACTTATAGGGAGACCCAGTACTTC. Residues: CASSPGTYRETQYF.

This clonotype was observed at least ten times. This chain connects TRBV20-1 to TRBJ1-2; possibly TRBD1 for D (6 bases). This CDR3 has 15 amino acids. Germline V gene sequence: CDR1 DFQATT, CDR2 SNEGSKA (reference sequence). The germline V and J ends were trimmed by 6 bases and 2 bases, with 19 bases remaining between them. CDR3 in amino acids: CSAPGRGGANYGYTF. CDR3 DNA: TGCAGTGCCCCCGGTCGGGGGGGCGCCAACTATGGCTACACCTTC.

Many counts were recorded for this clonotype. V is TRBV5-1 and J is TRBJ1-2, with 8 nucleotides matching TRBD1. V shed 5 bases, J shed 4 bases, and the junction held 10 bases outside the gene matches. Germline loops: CDR1 SGHRS, CDR2 YFSETQ. The CDR3 loop spans 15 amino acids. CDR3 sequence (DNA): TGCGCCAGCAGTTCCGGGGTCGACAGGGGCTATGGCTACACCTTC. This gives the protein CASSSGVDRGYGYTF.

In its sample, this clonotype was seen many times. The J gene is TRBJ2-3, the V gene TRBV3-1; D gene unclear. Germline CDR1 and CDR2: LGHDT and YNNKEL (reference sequence). The CDR3 contains 12 residues. The ends were cut back, 0 bases at V and 10 bases at J, with 8 bases in the middle. CDR3 region: CASSQDEGAQYF. In nucleotides, the CDR3 is TGTGCCAGCAGCCAAGACGAAGGTGCGCAGTATTTT.

This clonotype has a count of ten or more. The chain is built from TRBV11-2 and TRBJ2-3; no clear D gene. V was shortened by 3 bases and J by 0 bases, with 4 bases between the two germline ends. The CDR3 consists of 13 residues. Germline V gives CDR1 SGHAT, CDR2 FQNNGV. The DNA of the CDR3 is TGTGCCAGCAGCTTTTTGAGCACAGATACGCAGTATTTT. Protein product: CASSFLSTDTQYF.

The sample holds many counts of this clonotype. The chain joins TRBV27 to TRBJ1-1; D is possibly TRBD1 (6 bases). The V end was cut by 6 bases, the J end by 0 bases, with 17 bases between. CDR1 is MNHEY and CDR2 is SMNVEV in the germline V gene (reference sequence). The CDR3 covers 16 residues. The chain's CDR3 is CASSPHTGPLNTEAFF. In DNA form, the CDR3 reads TGTGCCAGCAGCCCCCATACAGGGCCCCTGAACACTGAAGCTTTCTTT.

This chain connects TRBV6-1 to TRBJ2-2; the match to TRBD2 covers 9 bases. The CDR3 spans 18 residues. V was pared by 6 bases and J by 4 bases, with 15 bases of the junction left unmatched. Germline values: CDR1 MNHNS, CDR2 SASEGT. The CDR3 region is CASSISLSGGRFTGELFF. The CDR3 DNA reads as TGTGCCAGCAGCATAAGCTTAAGCGGGGGGCGCTTCACCGGGGAGCTGTTTTTT.

The sample holds many counts of this clonotype. The chain uses TRBV20-1 and TRBJ1-1; 7 bases match TRBD1. CDR1 is DFQATT and CDR2 is SNEGSKA in the germline V gene (reference sequence). V was clipped by 2 bases and J by 5 bases; unmatched bases: 14. The CDR3 loop spans 16 amino acids. The chain's CDR3 is CSARQIRRQGGTEAFF. The CDR3 nucleotides are TGCAGTGCTAGACAAATTCGACGACAGGGCGGGACTGAAGCTTTCTTT.

This clonotype was counted only a few times. The chain employs TRBV6-1 and TRBJ1-5; no reliable D call. Trimming took 5 bases from V and 3 from J, leaving 11 bases between them. The CDR3 is 14 residues long. The germline V gene encodes CDR1 MNHNS and CDR2 SASEGT. The DNA of the CDR3 is TGTGCCAGCAGTTATACAGACCCCAATCAGCCCCAGCATTTT. Its translation: CASSYTDPNQPQHF.

This clonotype has more than one count but fewer than ten. The chain has TRBV2 and TRBJ1-2; no clear D. The CDR3 runs to 12 residues. The germline V and J ends were trimmed by 6 bases and 7 bases, with 12 bases remaining between them. Germline CDR1 reads SNHLY; CDR2 reads FYNNEI. The CDR3 sequence: CASRQSLAGYTF. CDR3 nucleotides: TGTGCCAGCAGACAAAGCCTGGCTGGCTACACCTTC.

This clonotype was recorded many times. The V call is TRBV7-9, the J call TRBJ1-6; D may be TRBD1 (6 bases). Looked up from germline, CDR1 is SEHNR and CDR2 is FQNEAQ (reference sequence). CDR3 length: 13 residues. Trimming took 1 base from V and 10 from J, leaving 8 bases between them. This chain's CDR3 is CASSLGTESPLHF. In DNA, the CDR3 is TGTGCCAGCAGCTTAGGGACAGAGTCACCCCTCCACTTT. Drawing the rest from reference TRBV7-9 and TRBJ1-6, the complete variable domain is DTGVSQNPRHKITKRGQNVTFRCDPISEHNRLYWYRQTLGQGPEFLTYFQNEAQLEKSRLLSDRFSAERPKGSFSTLEIQRTEQGDSAMYLCASSLGTESPLHFGNGTRLTVT.

This chain uses TRBV19 with TRBJ1-2; D might be TRBD1 (6 bases). The V and J ends lost 7 bases and 4 bases respectively, with 19 bases between them. From germline, CDR1 is LNHDA and CDR2 SQIVND (reference sequence). This CDR3 comprises 15 residues. CDR3 sequence: CASISGVGQPYGYTF. CDR3 nucleotide sequence: TGTGCCAGTATCAGTGGAGTCGGACAGCCCTATGGCTACACCTTC. Using reference TRBV19 and TRBJ1-2 for the parts outside the CDR3, the full variable domain is DGGITQSPKYLFRKEGQNVTLSCEQNLNHDAMYWYRQDPGQGLRLIYYSQIVNDFQKGDIAEGYSVSREKKESFPLTVTSAQKNPTAFYLCASISGVGQPYGYTFGSGTRLTVV.

In its sample, this clonotype was seen a few times. This chain connects TRBV9 to TRBJ2-2; 9 nucleotides agree with TRBD2. Germline CDR1 and CDR2: SGDLS and YYNGEE. The V and J ends lost 0 bases and 4 bases, in that order; junction bases with no gene match: 10. The CDR3 has 18 residues. Here the CDR3 reads CASSVEGSGGHITGELFF. Written as DNA, the CDR3 is TGTGCCAGCAGCGTAGAAGGTAGCGGGGGCCATATCACCGGGGAGCTGTTTTTT.

In this sample, this clonotype turned up a few times. The V and J genes are TRBV7-9 and TRBJ1-5; D gene ambiguous. Per germline, CDR1 SEHNR and CDR2 FQNEAQ (reference sequence). The CDR3 contains 12 residues. Trimming left V 3 bases short and J 7 bases short, with 7 bases between. The CDR3 sequence: CASSLPEQPQHF. CDR3 in DNA: TGTGCCAGCAGCTTGCCAGAGCAGCCCCAGCATTTT.

This clonotype was detected a few times. This chain joins TRBV2 and TRBJ2-1; 13 bases align to TRBD2. This CDR3 has 18 amino acids. V lost 7 bases and J lost 7; bases outside the gene matches: 16. Germline CDR1 and CDR2: SNHLY and FYNNEI. CDR3 DNA sequence: TGTGCCAGCACGTGGAGGCGGCAGACTAGCGGGGGGATGAATGAGCAGTTCTTC. This gives the protein CASTWRRQTSGGMNEQFF.

The chain uses TRBV12-3 or TRBV12-4 and TRBJ2-1, with D possibly TRBD1 on 6 matching bases. The CDR3 has 14 amino acids. V was shortened by 3 bases and J by 3 bases, with 9 bases between the two germline ends. CDR3 bases: TGTGCCAGCAGTTTGTGGACAGACTACAATGAGCAGTTCTTC. This sequence encodes CASSLWTDYNEQFF.

This chain connects TRBV28 to TRBJ2-1; D gene ambiguous. CDR1 MDHEN and CDR2 SYDVKM come from the germline V gene. The CDR3 is 15 residues long. V gave up 5 bases and J gave up 1 base, with 12 bases separating them. DNA for the CDR3: TGTGCCAGCAGTCCTGGCAGTGAGTCCTACAATGAGCAGTTCTTC. Translation: CASSPGSESYNEQFF. The full variable domain, with the rest looked up from reference TRBV28 and TRBJ2-1, is DVKVTQSSRYLVKRTGEKVFLECVQDMDHENMFWYRQDPGLGLRLIYFSYDVKMKEKGDIPEGYSVSREKKERFSLILESASTNQTSMYLCASSPGSESYNEQFFGPGTRLTVL.

This chain links TRBV24-1 with TRBJ1-5, with D possibly TRBD1 on 5 matching bases. The CDR3 loop spans 13 amino acids. V lost 2 bases and J 7 bases, leaving 8 bases between the germline ends. In germline, CDR1 is KGHDR, CDR2 SFDVKD. CDR3 DNA: TGTGCCACCAGTGATTCAGGGCAGCAGCCCCAGCATTTT. It is translated as CATSDSGQQPQHF.

This clonotype was seen at least ten times. The rearrangement uses TRBV6-5 and TRBJ2-7; 7 nucleotides agree with TRBD1. Germline trimming cut 2 bases from V and 3 bases from J; bases unmatched to any gene: 7. Germline lookup yields CDR1 MNHEY and CDR2 SVGAGI. This CDR3 is 15 amino acids long. The CDR3: CASSYERDSFYEQYF. The CDR3, as DNA: TGTGCCAGCAGTTACGAACGGGACAGTTTCTACGAGCAGTACTTC.

This clonotype was seen repeatedly, ten times or more. V usage is TRBV28 and J usage is TRBJ1-5; D is ambiguous. This CDR3 has 12 amino acids. V lost 8 bases to trimming and J lost 3 bases, with 8 bases between them. Germline CDR1 reads MDHEN; CDR2 reads SYDVKM. This CDR3 is CASGSTNQPQHF. As DNA, the CDR3 is TGTGCCAGCGGCAGCACCAATCAGCCCCAGCATTTT.

The chain employs TRBV10-2 and TRBJ2-3; 8 nucleotides line up with TRBD2. The CDR3 loop spans 14 amino acids. With V trimmed by 8 bases and J by 4 bases, 8 bases remained unmatched. CDR1 and CDR2 from the germline V gene are WSHSY and SAAADI. The CDR3 nucleotides are TGCGCCAGCGATAGCCTAGCGGGCGCAGATACGCAGTATTTT. Its protein is CASDSLAGADTQYF.

The rearrangement links TRBV15 to TRBJ1-5; D is undetermined. V lost 0 bases to trimming and J lost 4 bases, with 7 bases between them. Germline V gene lookup returns CDR1 LNHNV and CDR2 YYDKDF (reference sequence). The length of the CDR3 is 14 residues. CDR3 DNA: TGTGCCACCAGCAGAGACAGGCAAAATCAGCCCCAGCATTTT. Protein product: CATSRDRQNQPQHF. The full variable domain, in which reference TRBV15 and TRBJ1-5 provide the parts outside the CDR3, is DAMVIQNPRYQVTQFGKPVTLSCSQTLNHNVMYWYQQKSSQAPKLLFHYYDKDFNNEADTPDNFQSRRPNTSFCFLDIRSPGLGDTAMYLCATSRDRQNQPQHFGDGTRLSIL.

This clonotype has at least ten counts. CDR3 bases: TGTGCCAGCAGCTTGGCGCCAACGTGGGGGAATGAGCAGTTCTTC. Translation: CASSLAPTWGNEQFF. J is TRBJ2-1 and V is TRBV5-6; the D gene could be TRBD1 or TRBD2 (5 bases each). V shed 0 bases and J shed 7 bases, with 14 bases lying between them. The CDR3 runs to 15 residues. The germline V gene has CDR1 SGHDT and CDR2 YYEEEE. Looking up the rest from reference TRBV5-6 and TRBJ2-1 gives the full variable domain: DAGVTQSPTHLIKTRGQQVTLRCSPKSGHDTVSWYQQALGQGPQFIFQYYEEEERQRGNFPDRFSGHQFPNYSSELNVNALLLGDSALYLCASSLAPTWGNEQFFGPGTRLTVL.

This clonotype was counted many times. V is TRBV28 and J is TRBJ2-7; 12 nucleotides agree with TRBD2. Germline V gene sequence: CDR1 MDHEN, CDR2 SYDVKM. The junction had 3 bases not matched to a gene; V was cut back by 3 bases and J by 0 bases. The length of the CDR3 is 16 residues. The CDR3 is CASSLGTSGPSYEQYF. In nucleotides, the CDR3 is TGTGCCAGCAGTTTGGGGACTAGCGGGCCCTCCTACGAGCAGTACTTC. The full variable domain, completed using reference TRBV28 and TRBJ2-7, is DVKVTQSSRYLVKRTGEKVFLECVQDMDHENMFWYRQDPGLGLRLIYFSYDVKMKEKGDIPEGYSVSREKKERFSLILESASTNQTSMYLCASSLGTSGPSYEQYFGPGTRLTVT.

The CDR3 protein is CASSQDLVGGGGYTF. The DNA for the CDR3 is TGTGCCAGCAGCCAAGATCTGGTCGGAGGGGGTGGCTACACCTTC. The V gene is TRBV3-1, the J gene TRBJ1-2; D perhaps matches TRBD1 (6 bases). CDR3 size: 15 residues. CDR1 and CDR2 (germline): LGHDT, YNNKEL (reference sequence). Trimming removed 0 bases at V and 7 bases at J, with 15 bases between.

V and J are TRBV7-6 and TRBJ2-7, with D tentatively TRBD1 (6 bases). Germline-derived CDR1 and CDR2 are SGHVS and FNYEAQ. V lost 4 bases to trimming and J lost 4 bases, with 8 bases between them. The CDR3 covers 12 residues. CDR3 sequence (DNA): TGTGCCAGCAGCTCCGGACAGTACGAGCAGTACTTC. Translating gives CASSSGQYEQYF.

This clonotype was observed at least ten times. In DNA, the CDR3 is TGTGCCAGCAGCTTAGTGCAGGGGGCCAACTATGGCTACACCTTC. This translates into CASSLVQGANYGYTF. The chain has TRBV7-8 and TRBJ1-2; 8 bases are shared with TRBD1. Germline loops: CDR1 SGHVS, CDR2 FQNEAQ. J was trimmed by 2 bases and V by 1 base; bases with no gene match: 3. The CDR3 contains 15 residues.

V gene TRBV3-1 combines with J gene TRBJ2-5, with D unresolved. Looked up from germline, CDR1 is LGHDT and CDR2 is YNNKEL (reference sequence). This CDR3 region has 15 residues. Trimming left V 0 bases short and J 5 bases short, with 13 bases between. CDR3: CASSQEPGPLETQYF. CDR3 nucleotide sequence: TGTGCCAGCAGCCAAGAGCCTGGGCCACTGGAGACCCAGTACTTC.

This clonotype was counted at least ten times. This chain uses TRBV11-2 with TRBJ2-5; 8 positions agree with TRBD1. The CDR3 has 13 residues. CDR1 is SGHAT and CDR2 is FQNNGV in the germline V gene. The ends lost 4 bases at V and 11 bases at J; junction bases unmatched: 9. CDR3 sequence (DNA): TGTGCCAGCAGCTCCGGGACAGGCATTGGACAGTACTTC. Translating gives CASSSGTGIGQYF.

The table lists this clonotype with a few counts. This rearrangement joins TRBV3-1 to TRBJ2-7; D is unresolved. The germline V and J ends were trimmed by 0 bases and 3 bases, with 12 bases remaining between them. CDR3 size: 15 residues. Germline V gives CDR1 LGHDT, CDR2 YNNKEL (reference sequence). CDR3 in amino acids: CASSQDPGKSYEQYF. CDR3 in DNA: TGTGCCAGCAGCCAAGATCCGGGCAAGAGCTACGAGCAGTACTTC.